The source of this T cell receptor (beta chain) is a study of T cells after yellow fever vaccination. TCRdb redid the calling of the 5' RACE reads with MiXCR, one entry per CDR3 protein. The sample contains a few hundred thousand distinct CDR3 sequences, 4% to 5.5% of which appear only once. Germline V gene data show CDR1 as SGHDT and CDR2 as YYEEEE. V was cut by 3 bases and J by 0 bases, with 12 bases left in between. This CDR3 region has 15 residues. This clonotype came up a few times. This receptor was identified in a man between 18 and 29 years old who received the YFV17D yellow fever vaccine. The sequences come from PBMCs, collected 15 days after the yellow fever booster vaccination. The chain is built from TRBV5-6 and TRBJ2-5; D not resolved. Here the CDR3 DNA reads TGTGCCAGCAGCTGGCCGGGTCGGTACCAAGAGACCCAGTACTTC. It yields the protein CASSWPGRYQETQYF.